The 16 T cell receptor beta chains below were found in one sample sequenced in a study of CD8+CD57+ T cells in acquired aplastic anemia. According to the study, genomic DNA was the template for TCR beta VDJ and CDR3 profiling. TCRdb re-analysed the reads in MiXCR, keeping a single row per CDR3 protein. The table lists about 110,000 distinct CDR3 sequences, 50% to 65% of them singletons. The sample taken for sequencing was sorted CD4+, CD8+, or CD8+CD57+ T cells (not recorded which) from PBMCs. The receptors originated from a human donor in good health, serving as a control.

This clonotype has a handful of counts. The chain recombines TRBV10-2 with TRBJ2-3, with D perhaps matching TRBD2 (6 bases). Germline CDR1 reads WSHSY; CDR2 reads SAAADI. This CDR3 is built from 14 residues. Deletions cut 6 bases from V and 0 bases from J, with 10 bases between. The CDR3 is CASRDYPSTDTQYF. DNA of the CDR3: TGCGCCAGCAGGGACTACCCTAGCACAGATACGCAGTATTTT.

This clonotype was observed a handful of times. This chain uses TRBV10-1 with TRBJ2-7, with 9 bases aligning to TRBD1. The CDR3 loop spans 13 amino acids. Germline V CDR1 and CDR2: WNHNN, SYGVQD (reference sequence). V lost 6 bases to trimming and J lost 4 bases; unmatched junction nucleotides: 4. The CDR3 nucleotides are TGCGCCAGCAGCACAGGGGGCGGATACGAGCAGTACGTC. Its translation is CASSTGGGYEQYV.

The rearrangement joins TRBV15 to TRBJ2-1; TRBD2 might be the D (5 bases). V was shortened by 6 bases and J by 9 bases, with 24 bases between the two germline ends. This CDR3 has 16 residues. The V gene's germline CDR1 is LNHNV and CDR2 YYDKDF (reference sequence). CDR3 loop: CATSRTPQEARGEQFF. CDR3 bases: TGTGCCACCAGTAGAACCCCCCAGGAGGCGCGAGGTGAGCAGTTCTTC.

The rearrangement links TRBV24-1 to TRBJ1-5; no clear D. The CDR3 runs 13 residues. Germline assignment: CDR1 KGHDR and CDR2 SFDVKD. The V gene lost 5 bases and the J gene lost 5 bases, with 9 bases spanning the gap. This CDR3 reads CATSGPGHQPQHF. CDR3 nucleotides: TGTGCCACCAGTGGCCCGGGCCATCAGCCCCAGCATTTT.

The V call is TRBV9, the J call TRBJ1-2; D remains unclear. The germline V gene encodes CDR1 SGDLS and CDR2 YYNGEE. Trimming stripped 0 bases from V and 8 bases from J, with 11 bases between. The CDR3 is made up of 13 amino acids. The CDR3 bases are TGTGCCAGCAGCGTAGAGAAGGGAGTAGGCTACACCTTC. This sequence encodes CASSVEKGVGYTF.

The chain combines TRBV2 with TRBJ2-5; 13 nucleotides agree with TRBD2. Germline CDR1 and CDR2: SNHLY and FYNNEI. V lost 6 bases to trimming and J lost 3 bases; unmatched junction nucleotides: 4. This CDR3 has 15 residues. The CDR3 reads CASSHTSGGEETQYF. For the CDR3, the DNA is TGTGCCAGCAGCCACACTAGCGGGGGGGAAGAGACCCAGTACTTC.

The chain combines TRBV15 with TRBJ1-5; unclear D gene. CDR3 length: 15 residues. CDR1 is LNHNV, CDR2 YYDKDF, per germline (reference sequence). V was trimmed by 0 bases and J by 3 bases, leaving 9 bases between them. The CDR3 protein is CATSREGQLNQPQHF. The DNA for the CDR3 is TGTGCCACCAGCAGAGAAGGGCAGCTCAATCAGCCCCAGCATTTT.

The chain links TRBV7-3 to TRBJ2-3; TRBD2 matches at 8 bases. CDR1 and CDR2 (germline): SGHTA, FQGTGA. The V gene end was trimmed by 1 base and the J gene end by 2 bases; junction bases not matched to a gene: 11. The CDR3 spans 18 residues. The CDR3 region has the DNA TGTGCCAGCAGCTTAAAGAGGCTAAGCGGGGGTTACACAGATACGCAGTATTTT. It translates to CASSLKRLSGGYTDTQYF.

This clonotype was seen just once. The CDR3 sequence is CASSLGDGYEQYF. The CDR3 coding sequence is TGTGCCAGCAGCTTAGGAGACGGCTACGAGCAGTACTTC. The chain links TRBV7-9 to TRBJ2-7; D gene unclear. Trimming removed 1 base at V and 3 bases at J, with 7 bases between. The CDR3 sequence is 13 residues long. CDR1 is SEHNR, CDR2 FQNEAQ, per germline (reference sequence).

On this clonotype: A read error may produce the germline difference seen at one junction end. The CDR3 nucleotides read TGTACCAGCAGCCAAGGCGCAGGGGGCGGAGGCACTGAAGCTTTCTTT. It codes for CTSSQGAGGGGTEAFF. The rearrangement joins TRBV4-2 to TRBJ1-1; 8 bases align to TRBD1. Germline lookup yields CDR1 LGHNA and CDR2 YNFKEQ. This CDR3 has 16 residues.

In regard to this clonotype: An end of the junction differs from the germline gene, which may be a read error. The CDR3 is CDSMGQGRDEQFF. The CDR3 coding sequence is TGTGACAGCATGGGACAGGGGAGGGATGAGCAGTTCTTC. The chain joins TRBV2 to TRBJ2-1, with 10 nucleotides matching TRBD1. This CDR3 is built from 13 residues. Germline-derived CDR1 and CDR2 are SNHLY and FYNNEI.

This clonotype was recorded many times. V is TRBV7-8 and J is TRBJ1-5; the D is unclear. CDR1 and CDR2 (germline): SGHVS, FQNEAQ. The V and J ends lost 0 bases and 2 bases respectively, with 11 bases between them. This CDR3 comprises 16 residues. The CDR3 bases are TGTGCCAGCAGCTTAGCGGGAGGCGGGGGCAATCAGCCCCAGCATTTT. Its translation: CASSLAGGGGNQPQHF.

This clonotype appeared once. A much bigger clone sits one base away, suggesting this may be a read error. The chain uses TRBV10-3 and TRBJ2-7, with unresolved D. There are 13 residues in the CDR3. Per the germline V gene, CDR1 is ENHRY and CDR2 is SYGVKD. CDR3 bases: TGTGCCATCGGTGAGAGGCCACCCTACGAGCAGTACTTC. It encodes CAIGERPPYEQYF.

The table lists this clonotype with many counts. The chain links TRBV7-2 to TRBJ2-7; the D is unclear. Between the trimmed V and J ends, which lost 6 bases and 0 bases, there was a span of 9 bases. This CDR3 is 13 amino acids long. CDR1 and CDR2 (germline): SGHTA, FQGNSA. CDR3 nucleotide sequence: TGTGCCAGCAGGGACGGCTCCTCCTACGAGCAGTACTTC. It codes for CASRDGSSYEQYF.

The CDR3 sequence: CASSSQQGYEQYF. CDR3 nucleotides: TGTGCCAGTAGTTCTCAACAGGGTTACGAGCAGTACTTC. J is TRBJ2-7 and V is TRBV19; D possibly corresponds to TRBD1 (6 bases). V was shortened by 5 bases and J by 4 bases, with 12 bases between the two germline ends. This CDR3 is 13 amino acids long. Germline loops: CDR1 LNHDA, CDR2 SQIVND (reference sequence). Supplemented by reference TRBV19 and TRBJ2-7, the full variable domain reads DGGITQSPKYLFRKEGQNVTLSCEQNLNHDAMYWYRQDPGQGLRLIYYSQIVNDFQKGDIAEGYSVSREKKESFPLTVTSAQKNPTAFYLCASSSQQGYEQYFGPGTRLTVT.

This clonotype was seen ten or more times. This chain joins TRBV5-6 and TRBJ2-5; perhaps TRBD2 as D (6 bases). Trimming took 0 bases from V and 3 from J, leaving 6 bases between them. The CDR3 runs to 13 residues. Germline V gene data show CDR1 as SGHDT and CDR2 as YYEEEE. This chain's CDR3 is CASSLGEEETQYF. The CDR3 DNA is TGTGCCAGCAGCTTGGGGGAGGAAGAGACCCAGTACTTC.